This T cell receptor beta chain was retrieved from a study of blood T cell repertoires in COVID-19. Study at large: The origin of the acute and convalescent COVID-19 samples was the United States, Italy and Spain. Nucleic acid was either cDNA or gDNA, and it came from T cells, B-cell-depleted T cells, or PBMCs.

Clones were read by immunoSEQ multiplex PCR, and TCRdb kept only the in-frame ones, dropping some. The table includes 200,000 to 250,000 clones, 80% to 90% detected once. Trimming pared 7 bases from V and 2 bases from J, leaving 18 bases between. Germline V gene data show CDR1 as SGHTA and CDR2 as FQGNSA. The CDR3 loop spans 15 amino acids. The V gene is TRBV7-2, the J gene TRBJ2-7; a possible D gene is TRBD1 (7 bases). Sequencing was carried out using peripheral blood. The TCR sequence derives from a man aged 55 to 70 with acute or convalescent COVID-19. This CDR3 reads CASTQGGIRTYEQYF. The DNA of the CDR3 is TGTGCCAGCACCCAGGGGGGCATACGGACCTACGAGCAGTACTTC.